This TCR beta chain stems from a study of cytomegalovirus exposure and HLA in healthy donors. This PCR relied on a set of 60 Vbeta primers and 13 Jbeta primers. Here immunoSEQ multiplex PCR was the method, and the copy in TCRdb shows in-frame clones only, minus some. The sample has approximately 170,000 clones; roughly 77% are singletons. CDR3 size: 17 residues. The germline V gene has CDR1 SGHRS and CDR2 YFSETQ. This chain uses TRBV5-1 with TRBJ2-5, with 13 bases identical to TRBD2. The DNA end favors TRBJ2-7, so the J call may be wrong. Sequencing used PBMCs. The source is a woman aged 25 to 39 in good health and CMV-seropositive. As DNA, the CDR3 is TGCGCCAGCAGCTTGGGTCGGACTAGCGGGAGCTCCTACGAGCAGTACTTC. Its translation is CASSLGRTSGSSYEQYF.